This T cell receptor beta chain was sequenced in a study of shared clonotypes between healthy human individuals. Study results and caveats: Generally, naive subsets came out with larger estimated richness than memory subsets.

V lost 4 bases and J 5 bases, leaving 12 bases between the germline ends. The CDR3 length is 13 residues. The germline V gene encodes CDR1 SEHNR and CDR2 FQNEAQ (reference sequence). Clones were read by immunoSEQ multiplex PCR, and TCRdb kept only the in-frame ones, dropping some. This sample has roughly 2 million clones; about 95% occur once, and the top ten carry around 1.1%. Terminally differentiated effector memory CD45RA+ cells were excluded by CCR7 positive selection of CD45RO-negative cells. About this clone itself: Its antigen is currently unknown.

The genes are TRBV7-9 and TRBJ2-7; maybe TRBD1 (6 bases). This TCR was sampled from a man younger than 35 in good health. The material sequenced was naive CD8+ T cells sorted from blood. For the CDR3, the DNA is TGTGCCAGCAGCTCTACAGGGAATCACGAGCAGTACTTC. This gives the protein CASSSTGNHEQYF.